This record looks at one T cell receptor beta chain sequence and its context. What it recognizes is unknown. The entry originates in a study of post-analysis software for immune sequencing data. Germline-derived CDR1 and CDR2 are MRHNA and SNTAGT. With 0 bases clipped from V and 7 bases from J, the junction kept 9 bases outside the gene matches. The CDR3 has 17 amino acids. General study findings and limits: In patients, roughly 5 TRBV segments were more frequent than in controls, with TRBV5-6, TRBV5-1 and TRBV20-1 among them.

Unique molecular identifiers tagged the TCR beta cDNA libraries. One entry per CDR3 protein results from TCRdb running MiXCR on the PCR reads. The repertoire holds under 900,000 distinct CDR3 sequences, with approximately 53% as singletons. This chain uses TRBV6-4 with TRBJ2-1; 10 nucleotides line up with TRBD2. The specimen was blood. This clonotype was obtained from a girl aged 10 to 17 with multiple sclerosis. The CDR3 DNA reads as TGTGCCAGCAGTGACTCTTGGACAGCGGGAGGGCGTAATGAGCAGTTCTTC. Translated: CASSDSWTAGGRNEQFF.